What follows are 3 T cell receptor beta chains derived from one specimen sequenced in a study of tumor and adjacent non-tumor tissue in lung cancer. Three rounds of nested PCR, following a modified ARM-PCR protocol, produced the TCRbeta library. TCRdb re-called the multiplex PCR reads through MiXCR, storing one row per CDR3 protein. The table has approximately 76,000 distinct CDR3 sequences, about two thirds seen once. The template was RNA from unsorted bulk tissue. Sequenced input: lung tumor tissue. These receptors were taken from a woman aged 70 to 79 with non-small cell lung cancer.

By share, this clonotype counts as medium-sized. One end of the junction varies from germline; a read error may be responsible. This chain connects TRBV11-1 to TRBJ2-1; D ambiguous. The CDR3 runs 12 residues. Germline CDR1 and CDR2: SGHAT and FQDESV (reference sequence). CDR3 protein: CASSLLGTTPRF. CDR3 sequence (DNA): TGTGCCAGCAGCTTACTAGGAACCACGCCACGGTTC.

A remark on this clonotype: A read error may produce the germline difference seen at one junction end. J is TRBJ2-1 and V is TRBV28, with no clear D. The CDR3 totals 15 residues. Germline CDR1 reads MDHEN; CDR2 reads SYDVKM. CDR3 sequence: CASGPTSYGNNGQFF. In nucleotides, the CDR3 is TGTGCCAGCGGTCCCACATCTTATGGCAACAATGGGCAGTTCTTC. Together with reference TRBV28 and TRBJ2-1, the CDR3 gives the full variable domain: DVKVTQSSRYLVKRTGEKVFLECVQDMDHENMFWYRQDPGLGLRLIYFSYDVKMKEKGDIPEGYSVSREKKERFSLILESASTNQTSMYLCASGPTSYGNNGQFFGPGTRLTVL.

Only a few counts were recorded for this clonotype. This may stem from a read error, because a much larger clone lies one nucleotide away. The genes are TRBV30 and TRBJ2-1; 7 nucleotides match TRBD1. CDR1 and CDR2 (germline): GTSNPN, SVGIG (reference sequence). Germline trimming cut 6 bases from V and 2 bases from J; bases unmatched to any gene: 10. The CDR3 covers 15 residues. CDR3 DNA: TGTGCCTGTAGTCCCTTGGGACAGCCCTACAATGAGCAGTTCTTC. It yields the protein CACSPLGQPYNEQFF.